This T cell receptor beta chain is from a study of T cell repertoires in cytomegalovirus infection. This CDR3 contains 17 residues. The germline gives CDR1 SGHTA, CDR2 FQGNSA. V was pared by 2 bases and J by 2 bases, with 7 bases of the junction left unmatched. In its sample, this clonotype was seen a few times. MiXCR, applied by TCRdb to the reads, yields one record per CDR3 protein. Among about 320,000 distinct CDR3 sequences listed, over 7.5% were seen once. This receptor was obtained from a human donor in good health (CMV status not recorded). Some clones in this sample may be carry-over from other donors' samples. This chain joins TRBV7-2 and TRBJ2-1, with 9 bases that match TRBD2. Sample: PBMCs. CDR3 bases: TGTGCCAGCAGCTTACGGGCGGGAGGGCCTCCCTACAATGAGCAGTTCTTC. Amino acid sequence: CASSLRAGGPPYNEQFF.